The 25 T cell receptor beta chains below come from one sample, sequenced in a study of metastatic and nonmetastatic thyroid tumors. TCRdb re-clonotyped the PCR reads via MiXCR. The profile covers approximately 40,000 clones, with over 40% appearing a single time and approximately 25% taken by the ten largest. All patients reached thyroid surgery having received no treatment beforehand. The material sequenced was tumor tissue. The origin of the receptors is a male donor with papillary thyroid cancer or a benign thyroid nodule (not recorded which). Some clones in this sample may be carry-over from other donors' samples.

The chain couples TRBV7-2 to TRBJ2-7; D may correspond to TRBD1 or TRBD2 (5 bases each). The germline CDR1 and CDR2 sequences are SGHTA and FQGNSA. This CDR3 has 14 amino acids. V was trimmed by 5 bases and J by 3 bases, leaving 14 bases between them. The CDR3 spells CASSVGTADYEQYF. DNA of the CDR3: TGTGCCAGCAGCGTGGGGACCGCTGACTACGAGCAGTACTTC.

The gene calls are TRBV18 and TRBJ2-7; the match to TRBD1 covers 11 bases. The CDR3 is 15 amino acids. Per germline, CDR1 KGHSH and CDR2 LQKENI. Trimming took 0 bases from V and 2 from J; bases not matched to a gene: 0. This chain's CDR3 is CASSPPGQGAYEQYF. In DNA form, the CDR3 reads TGTGCCAGCTCACCACCGGGACAGGGGGCCTACGAGCAGTACTTC.

This clone was counted only a few times. The chain employs TRBV19 and TRBJ1-5, with D unresolved. This CDR3 has 12 residues. V was clipped by 7 bases and J by 6 bases, with 10 bases between them. Germline V CDR1 and CDR2: LNHDA, SQIVND (reference sequence). CDR3 nucleotide sequence: TGTGCCAGTACTACAAAGGGTCAGCCCCAGCATTTT. Amino acid sequence: CASTTKGQPQHF.

The chain has TRBV18 and TRBJ2-1; 13 bases align to TRBD2. Germline V gene sequence: CDR1 KGHSH, CDR2 LQKENI. The CDR3 runs to 17 residues. Unmatched junction bases numbered 9, after V lost 3 bases and J lost 7 bases. CDR3 nucleotide sequence: TGTGCCAGCTCACCCGGCCCGACTAGCGGGAGGAGAAATGAGCAGTTCTTC. Translation: CASSPGPTSGRRNEQFF.

The genes are TRBV5-6 and TRBJ2-7; D ambiguous. This CDR3 has 12 residues. Germline V gene sequence: CDR1 SGHDT, CDR2 YYEEEE. The V gene lost 4 bases and the J gene lost 6 bases, with 11 bases spanning the gap. The CDR3 spells CASSDQRSEQYF. As DNA, the CDR3 is TGTGCCAGCAGCGATCAGAGGAGCGAGCAGTACTTC.

The chain links TRBV3-1 to TRBJ1-1; 8 positions agree with TRBD1. V lost 6 bases and J lost 5; bases outside the gene matches: 2. This CDR3 has 12 amino acids. CDR1 LGHDT and CDR2 YNNKEL come from the germline V gene (reference sequence). The CDR3 DNA is TGTGCCAGCAGGACAGGGGAGACTGAAGCTTTCTTT. Protein sequence: CASRTGETEAFF.

V is TRBV20-1 and J is TRBJ1-1, with 8 bases identical to TRBD1. V was clipped by 0 bases and J by 0 bases; unmatched bases: 6. The germline V gene has CDR1 DFQATT and CDR2 SNEGSKA (reference sequence). The CDR3 is 16 amino acids. The CDR3 is CSARDPGQALNTEAFF. The DNA for the CDR3 is TGCAGTGCTAGAGATCCGGGACAGGCCCTGAACACTGAAGCTTTCTTT.

The rearrangement uses TRBV5-1 and TRBJ1-6; 11 bases fit TRBD1. CDR1 SGHRS and CDR2 YFSETQ come from the germline V gene. The CDR3 has 14 residues. J lost 13 bases, V lost 4 bases, and 7 bases had no gene match. The CDR3 DNA is TGCGCCAGCAGCAGCGGACAGGGGGCAAGTCCCCTCCACTTT. Its protein is CASSSGQGASPLHF.

The chain combines TRBV4-1 with TRBJ1-4; D might be TRBD1 (5 bases). Trimming stripped 5 bases from V and 6 bases from J, with 22 bases between. Germline CDR1 reads MGHRA; CDR2 reads YSYEKL. This CDR3 contains 17 residues. CDR3 residues: CASSDLPGGLRDEKLFF. DNA for the CDR3: TGCGCCAGCAGCGACTTACCGGGGGGGTTACGGGATGAAAAACTGTTTTTT.

This clone was observed a handful of times. The chain links TRBV6-1 to TRBJ2-3; 9 bases map to TRBD2. V was clipped by 9 bases and J by 2 bases; unmatched bases: 6. The CDR3 consists of 14 residues. Germline CDR1 and CDR2: MNHNS and SASEGT. The CDR3 loop reads CASRRTSDTDTQYF. CDR3 nucleotides: TGTGCCAGTAGAAGGACTAGCGACACAGATACGCAGTATTTT.

This clone was counted between two and nine times. The rearrangement links TRBV4-1 to TRBJ2-7; 8 bases are a match to TRBD2. The CDR3 is 16 amino acids. Unmatched junction bases numbered 14, after V lost 3 bases and J lost 7 bases. CDR1 is MGHRA and CDR2 is YSYEKL in the germline V gene. Written as DNA, the CDR3 is TGCGCCAGCAGCCAGGGGGCGGCGGGAGGCCGCCAGGAGCAGTACTTC. This translates into CASSQGAAGGRQEQYF.

This chain joins TRBV9 and TRBJ2-2, with D uncertain. The CDR3 is 12 amino acids. V lost 1 base and J lost 6, with 4 bases in between. Germline loops: CDR1 SGDLS, CDR2 YYNGEE. The CDR3 DNA reads TGTGCCAGCAGCGTATACGCCGGGGAGCTGTTTTTT. Encoded protein: CASSVYAGELFF.

This clone was recorded a few times. This rearrangement joins TRBV6-4 to TRBJ2-5; D is uncertain. Per germline, CDR1 MRHNA and CDR2 SNTAGT. Trimming took 3 bases from V and 1 from J, leaving 9 bases between them. This CDR3 region has 14 residues. CDR3 DNA: TGTGCCAGCAGTGATTCGTGGACCCAAGAGACCCAGTACTTC. It encodes CASSDSWTQETQYF.

V and J are TRBV28 and TRBJ1-1; D is uncertain. CDR1 and CDR2 (germline): MDHEN, SYDVKM. The CDR3 totals 13 residues. The ends were cut back, 4 bases at V and 2 bases at J, with 8 bases in the middle. The DNA for the CDR3 is TGTGCCAGCAGTTGGAGGTTCAACACTGAAGCTTTCTTT. Its translation is CASSWRFNTEAFF.

This clone has just a few counts. The chain combines TRBV28 with TRBJ2-1; TRBD2 matches at 9 bases. Germline loops: CDR1 MDHEN, CDR2 SYDVKM. This CDR3 spans 13 amino acids. Trimming removed 2 bases from V and 10 bases from J; junction bases left unmatched: 3. This CDR3 is CASSLSLAGEQFF. CDR3 nucleotide sequence: TGTGCCAGCAGTTTAAGCCTAGCGGGAGAGCAGTTCTTC.

The rearrangement uses TRBV5-1 and TRBJ1-2, with D possibly being TRBD1 (5 bases). The germline V and J ends were trimmed by 0 bases and 8 bases, with 11 bases remaining between them. This CDR3 has 13 amino acids. CDR1 and CDR2 from the germline V gene are SGHRS and YFSETQ. CDR3 amino acids: CASSLATGGGYTF. In nucleotides, the CDR3 is TGCGCCAGCAGCTTGGCCACAGGAGGAGGCTACACCTTC. The full variable domain, with the rest looked up from reference TRBV5-1 and TRBJ1-2, is KAGVTQTPRYLIKTRGQQVTLSCSPISGHRSVSWYQQTPGQGLQFLFEYFSETQRNKGNFPGRFSGRQFSNSRSEMNVSTLELGDSALYLCASSLATGGGYTFGSGTRLTVV.

The V call is TRBV5-5, the J call TRBJ1-2; maybe TRBD1 (6 bases). Trimming left V 5 bases short and J 0 bases short, with 17 bases between. This CDR3 is 16 amino acids long. Germline V gene lookup returns CDR1 SGHKS and CDR2 YYEKEE (reference sequence). CDR3 in DNA: TGTGCCAGCAGACTACAGGGAACTTGGGCTAACTATGGCTACACCTTC. This translates into CASRLQGTWANYGYTF.

The V and J genes are TRBV5-6 and TRBJ2-2; tentatively, D is TRBD1 (5 bases). The V gene's germline CDR1 is SGHDT and CDR2 YYEEEE. CDR3 size: 18 residues. With 0 bases removed from V and 1 base from J, the gap between germline ends came to 16 bases. The CDR3 DNA sequence: TGTGCCAGCAGCTTGGTCCCGACAGACTTTTTGAACACCGGGGAGCTGTTTTTT. Translating gives CASSLVPTDFLNTGELFF.

The CDR3 here is CASSSPGTLEQYF. For the CDR3, the DNA is TGCGCCAGCAGCTCCCCCGGGACTCTCGAGCAGTACTTC. The rearrangement uses TRBV5-1 and TRBJ2-7; possibly TRBD2 for D (6 bases). Germline lookup yields CDR1 SGHRS and CDR2 YFSETQ. The CDR3 has 13 amino acids. V lost 3 bases to trimming and J lost 6 bases, with 13 bases between them.

The V and J genes are TRBV6-1 and TRBJ2-7, with TRBD1 identical over 9 bases. Germline loops: CDR1 MNHNS, CDR2 SASEGT. The V gene end was trimmed by 6 bases and the J gene end by 2 bases; junction bases not matched to a gene: 11. This CDR3 is built from 16 residues. DNA for the CDR3: TGTGCCAGCAGCTCTGGGGGACAGGGAAAACCCTACGAGCAGTACTTC. As protein: CASSSGGQGKPYEQYF.

The chain carries TRBV20-1 and TRBJ2-7; 10 nucleotides align to TRBD1. CDR3 length equals 14 residues. V lost 6 bases and J lost 6; bases outside the gene matches: 11. Germline assignment: CDR1 DFQATT and CDR2 SNEGSKA (reference sequence). CDR3: CSATGTGVPSEQYF. The CDR3, as DNA: TGCAGTGCGACCGGGACAGGGGTACCCAGCGAGCAGTACTTC.

This sequence joins TRBV20-1 and TRBJ2-1, with 7 bases fitting TRBD1. The CDR3 is 11 residues long. The trim removed 7 bases at V and 9 bases at J, leaving 6 bases unmatched. Germline V gene data show CDR1 as DFQATT and CDR2 as SNEGSKA (reference sequence). The CDR3: CSVHRGSEQFF. In nucleotides, the CDR3 is TGCAGTGTCCACAGGGGAAGTGAGCAGTTCTTC.

This chain connects TRBV11-3 to TRBJ2-7, with TRBD2 identical over 10 bases. Germline V gene lookup returns CDR1 SGHNT and CDR2 YENEEA. The V segment lost 9 bases and the J segment 0 bases; nucleotides outside the gene matches: 11. The CDR3 contains 16 residues. The CDR3 DNA sequence: TGTGCCAGTCGTAAGGCTAGCGGGGGAAGCTCCTACGAGCAGTACTTC. This translates into CASRKASGGSSYEQYF.

The chain couples TRBV30 to TRBJ1-6; possibly TRBD1 for D (5 bases). The V end lost 4 bases, the J end lost 8 bases, and 15 bases lay between the germline ends. CDR1 is GTSNPN and CDR2 is SVGIG in the germline V gene (reference sequence). The length of the CDR3 is 14 residues. The CDR3 nucleotides read TGTGCCTGGAACCGCGGGGGAAAGGATTCACCCCTCCACTTT. Translation: CAWNRGGKDSPLHF.

This chain connects TRBV6-1 to TRBJ1-1, with D unresolved. Trimming cost V 6 bases and J 1 base, with 15 bases left between them. This CDR3 is 15 amino acids long. The germline V gene has CDR1 MNHNS and CDR2 SASEGT. CDR3 DNA: TGTGCCAGCAGAGGCTTGGACGGAAAGAACACTGAAGCTTTCTTT. Protein: CASRGLDGKNTEAFF.